This passage covers 17 T cell receptor beta chains from one sample sequenced in a study of OX40 agonist ivuxolimab in advanced cancers. The data were produced by immunoSEQ multiplex PCR, yet TCRdb's version contains in-frame clones alone and is incomplete. The sample carries about 73,000 clones, roughly 90% recorded once. The material was CD4+ or CD8+ T cells sorted from blood, obtained in a trial of the OX40 agonist ivuxolimab. The receptors stem from an adult with an advanced solid tumor such as melanoma, head and neck, liver or kidney cancer.

The V gene is TRBV2, the J gene TRBJ2-2; no clear D. V dropped 3 bases and J dropped 6 bases, with 5 bases sitting between them. Germline V lookup: CDR1 SNHLY, CDR2 FYNNEI. The CDR3 spans 12 residues. The CDR3 DNA is TGTGCCAGCAGTGAGATCCCCGGGGAGCTGTTTTTT. Amino acids: CASSEIPGELFF. The entire variable domain, with the rest obtained from reference TRBV2 and TRBJ2-2, is as follows: EPEVTQTPSHQVTQMGQEVILRCVPISNHLYFYWYRQILGQKVEFLVSFYNNEISEKSEIFDDQFSVERPDGSNFTLKIRSTKLEDSAMYFCASSEIPGELFFGEGSRLTVL.

The gene calls are TRBV9 and TRBJ2-1, with a tentative D call TRBD2 (5 bases). V was cut by 0 bases and J by 0 bases, with 10 bases left in between. This CDR3 is 16 amino acids long. Germline V gene data show CDR1 as SGDLS and CDR2 as YYNGEE. The DNA for the CDR3 is TGTGCCAGCAGCGTAGGACCAGCGGTCTCCTACAATGAGCAGTTCTTC. Translation: CASSVGPAVSYNEQFF.

The chain combines TRBV10-3 with TRBJ2-2; 9 nucleotides match TRBD1. The germline CDR1 and CDR2 sequences are ENHRY and SYGVKD. V lost 6 bases to trimming and J lost 2 bases; unmatched junction nucleotides: 4. CDR3 length equals 15 residues. CDR3 coding DNA: TGTGCCATCAGGGGGACAGGGCAAAACACCGGGGAGCTGTTTTTT. Encoded protein: CAIRGTGQNTGELFF.

As for this clone: Within the sample, other DNA sequences also encode this same CDR3. This rearrangement joins TRBV7-3 to TRBJ2-5, with 8 bases identical to TRBD2. CDR1 and CDR2 from the germline V gene are SGHTA and FQGTGA. J lost 5 bases, V lost 3 bases, and 8 bases had no gene match. The length of the CDR3 is 15 residues. The CDR3 sequence is CASSFEAGVRETQYF. CDR3 DNA: TGTGCCAGCAGCTTCGAAGCGGGAGTTCGGGAGACCCAGTACTTC. The variable domain in full, with the rest retrieved from reference TRBV7-3 and TRBJ2-5, is GAGVSQTPSNKVTEKGKYVELRCDPISGHTALYWYRQSLGQGPEFLIYFQGTGAADDSGLPNDRFFAVRPEGSVSTLKIQRTERGDSAVYLCASSFEAGVRETQYFGPGTRLLVL.

The rearrangement links TRBV5-6 to TRBJ2-7, with D perhaps being TRBD1 or TRBD2 (5 bases each). The length of the CDR3 is 15 residues. Germline V gene data show CDR1 as SGHDT and CDR2 as YYEEEE. V was cut by 5 bases and J by 2 bases, with 17 bases left in between. For the CDR3, the DNA is TGTGCCAGCAGTCGGGACGGCAGCGCTACCTACGAGCAGTACTTC. Protein sequence: CASSRDGSATYEQYF.

The V call is TRBV30, the J call TRBJ2-3, with unresolved D. The germline V gene encodes CDR1 GTSNPN and CDR2 SVGIG (reference sequence). CDR3 length: 13 residues. V was shortened by 3 bases and J by 0 bases, with 7 bases between the two germline ends. The CDR3 nucleotides read TGTGCCTGGAGCCCCTCTAGCACAGATACGCAGTATTTT. Encoded protein: CAWSPSSTDTQYF. Complete variable domain (other parts from reference TRBV30 and TRBJ2-3): SQTIHQWPATLVQPVGSPLSLECTVEGTSNPNLYWYRQAAGRGLQLLFYSVGIGQISSEVPQNLSASRPQDRQFILSSKKLLLSDSGFYLCAWSPSSTDTQYFGPGTRLTVL.

V usage is TRBV27 and J usage is TRBJ2-7; D uncertain. V was cut by 5 bases and J by 2 bases, with 13 bases left in between. This CDR3 is 14 amino acids long. CDR1 MNHEY and CDR2 SMNVEV come from the germline V gene (reference sequence). In nucleotides, the CDR3 is TGTGCCAGCAGTCCCCGACCGGCGACCTACGAGCAGTACTTC. Translating gives CASSPRPATYEQYF.

The rearrangement joins TRBV28 to TRBJ1-4; no reliable D call. The germline V gene has CDR1 MDHEN and CDR2 SYDVKM. The CDR3 runs to 14 residues. Trimming left V 4 bases short and J 8 bases short, with 14 bases between. The chain's CDR3 is CASSSRQVGEKLFF. The DNA for the CDR3 is TGTGCCAGCAGTTCCAGGCAAGTGGGGGAAAAACTGTTTTTT. Full variable domain (missing parts from reference TRBV28 and TRBJ1-4): DVKVTQSSRYLVKRTGEKVFLECVQDMDHENMFWYRQDPGLGLRLIYFSYDVKMKEKGDIPEGYSVSREKKERFSLILESASTNQTSMYLCASSSRQVGEKLFFGSGTQLSVL.

The CDR3 spells CASSQNRGGTEAFF. The CDR3 DNA reads as TGTGCCAGCAGCCAAAACAGGGGAGGCACTGAAGCTTTCTTT. This chain uses TRBV14 with TRBJ1-1; 7 bases line up with TRBD1. Germline V gives CDR1 SGHDN, CDR2 FVKESK. V gave up 2 bases and J gave up 4 bases; unmatched junction bases: 4. The CDR3 has 14 residues.

The chain carries TRBV18 and TRBJ2-7; 7 nucleotides line up with TRBD2. This CDR3 has 15 residues. V was pared by 9 bases and J by 7 bases, with 18 bases of the junction left unmatched. From germline, CDR1 is KGHSH and CDR2 LQKENI. The CDR3 protein is CASLAVGRASGEQYF. The CDR3 DNA reads as TGTGCCAGTCTAGCCGTGGGGAGGGCCTCGGGGGAGCAGTACTTC.

This rearrangement joins TRBV11-2 to TRBJ2-7, with D perhaps matching TRBD1 (6 bases). This CDR3 comprises 10 residues. The ends were cut back, 10 bases at V and 13 bases at J, with 17 bases in the middle. Germline CDR1 is SGHAT and CDR2 is FQNNGV. The CDR3 here is CAIDRPNDYF. DNA for the CDR3: TGTGCCATCGACAGGCCTAACGACTACTTC.

The chain is built from TRBV29-1 and TRBJ2-5; the match to TRBD2 covers 8 bases. This CDR3 has 14 amino acids. Germline CDR1 SQVTM, CDR2 ANQGSEA. V gave up 4 bases and J gave up 9 bases; unmatched junction bases: 13. DNA of the CDR3: TGCAGCGTTGCAAGCGGGGGCCTAGCTGGGGCCCAGTACTTC. Translation: CSVASGGLAGAQYF.

This clone showed up just once. The chain has TRBV6-5 and TRBJ1-2, with 8 positions matching TRBD1. This CDR3 region has 15 residues. Per germline, CDR1 MNHEY and CDR2 SVGAGI. Losses at the gene ends were 6 bases for V and 2 bases for J; bases not matched to a gene: 8. CDR3 amino acids: CASSPLGQGNYGYTF. The CDR3 region has the DNA TGTGCCAGCAGCCCCCTCGGACAGGGAAACTATGGCTACACCTTC.

The V call is TRBV11-2, the J call TRBJ2-3; possible D gene TRBD2, 6 bases. The germline V and J ends were trimmed by 2 bases and 4 bases, with 13 bases remaining between them. The CDR3 contains 15 residues. CDR1 SGHAT and CDR2 FQNNGV come from the germline V gene. CDR3 bases: TGTGCCAGCAGCTTACGGCGGGGCGTCGCAGATACGCAGTATTTT. Translated: CASSLRRGVADTQYF.

The chain couples TRBV18 to TRBJ2-3; D is uncertain. Germline V lookup: CDR1 KGHSH, CDR2 LQKENI. The CDR3 is 14 amino acids. V lost 3 bases and J lost 0, with 7 bases in between. The CDR3 nucleotides are TGTGCCAGCTCACCGTCGTCTAGCACAGATACGCAGTATTTT. It codes for CASSPSSSTDTQYF.

This chain links TRBV5-1 with TRBJ2-1, with D perhaps TRBD1 (5 bases). This CDR3 has 13 amino acids. Trimming took off 2 bases at V and 3 bases at J, with 6 bases between the two ends. Germline assignment: CDR1 SGHRS and CDR2 YFSETQ. The CDR3 bases are TGCGCCAGCAGCTTTCAGGGCTACAATGAGCAGTTCTTC. Encoded protein: CASSFQGYNEQFF.

The chain recombines TRBV5-1 with TRBJ1-1, with 7 bases fitting TRBD1. The trim removed 0 bases at V and 0 bases at J, leaving 11 bases unmatched. CDR3 size: 18 residues. Germline loops: CDR1 SGHRS, CDR2 YFSETQ. This CDR3 is CASSLGRQGPTMNTEAFF. As DNA, the CDR3 is TGCGCCAGCAGCTTGGGACGACAGGGTCCGACTATGAACACTGAAGCTTTCTTT.